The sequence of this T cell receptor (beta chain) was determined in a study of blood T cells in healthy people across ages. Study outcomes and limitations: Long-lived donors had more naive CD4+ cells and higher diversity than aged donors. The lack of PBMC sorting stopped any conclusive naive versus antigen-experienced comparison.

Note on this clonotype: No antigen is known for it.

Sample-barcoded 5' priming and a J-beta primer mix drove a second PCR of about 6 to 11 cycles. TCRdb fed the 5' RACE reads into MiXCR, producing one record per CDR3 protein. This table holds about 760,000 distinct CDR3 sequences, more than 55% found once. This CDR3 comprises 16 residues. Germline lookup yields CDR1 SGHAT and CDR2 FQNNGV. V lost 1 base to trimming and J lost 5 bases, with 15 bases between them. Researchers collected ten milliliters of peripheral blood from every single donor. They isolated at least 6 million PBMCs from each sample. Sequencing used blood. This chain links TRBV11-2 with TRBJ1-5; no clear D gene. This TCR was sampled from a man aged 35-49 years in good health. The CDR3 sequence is CASSLAGGVGDQPQHF. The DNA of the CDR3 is TGTGCCAGCAGCTTAGCTGGTGGGGTTGGGGATCAGCCCCAGCATTTT.